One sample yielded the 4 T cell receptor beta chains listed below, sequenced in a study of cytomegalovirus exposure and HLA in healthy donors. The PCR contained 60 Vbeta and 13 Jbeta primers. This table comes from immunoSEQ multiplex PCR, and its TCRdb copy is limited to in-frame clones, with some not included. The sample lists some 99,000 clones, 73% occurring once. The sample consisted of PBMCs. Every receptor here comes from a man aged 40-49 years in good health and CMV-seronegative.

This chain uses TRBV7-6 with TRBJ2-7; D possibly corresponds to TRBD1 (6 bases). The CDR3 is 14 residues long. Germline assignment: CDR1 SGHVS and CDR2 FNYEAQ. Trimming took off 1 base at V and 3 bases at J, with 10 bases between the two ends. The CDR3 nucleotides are TGTGCCAGCAGCTTAGTGGGGGCCGGCTACGAGCAGTACTTC. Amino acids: CASSLVGAGYEQYF. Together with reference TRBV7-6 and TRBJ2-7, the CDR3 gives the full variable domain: GAGVSQSPRYKVTKRGQDVALRCDPISGHVSLYWYRQALGQGPEFLTYFNYEAQQDKSGLPNDRFSAERPEGSISTLTIQRTEQRDSAMYRCASSLVGAGYEQYFGPGTRLTVT.

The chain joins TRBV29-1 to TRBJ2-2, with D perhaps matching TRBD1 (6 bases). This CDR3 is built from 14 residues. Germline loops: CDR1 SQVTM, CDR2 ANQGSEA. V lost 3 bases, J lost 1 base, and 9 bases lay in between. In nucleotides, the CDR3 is TGCAGCGTTGACTTGGGACAGAACACCGGGGAGCTGTTTTTT. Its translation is CSVDLGQNTGELFF.

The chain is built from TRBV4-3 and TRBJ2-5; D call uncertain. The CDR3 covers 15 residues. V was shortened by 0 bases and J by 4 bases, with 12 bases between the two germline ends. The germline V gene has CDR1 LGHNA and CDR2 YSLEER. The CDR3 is CASSQDFGRGETQYF. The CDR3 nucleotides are TGCGCCAGCAGCCAAGATTTCGGCAGAGGAGAGACCCAGTACTTC.

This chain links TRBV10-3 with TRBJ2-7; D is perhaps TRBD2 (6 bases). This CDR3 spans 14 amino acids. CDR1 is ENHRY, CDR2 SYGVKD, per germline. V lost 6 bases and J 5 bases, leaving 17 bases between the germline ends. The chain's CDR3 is CAIRDGTRYDEQYF. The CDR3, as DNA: TGTGCCATCAGAGACGGGACTCGTTACGACGAGCAGTACTTC.